The rows below give T cell receptor beta chains drawn from one sample of a study of response to subunit inactivated influenza vaccine. Using its own MiXCR run on the RT-PCR reads, TCRdb lists one record per CDR3 protein. The profile covers some 570,000 distinct CDR3 sequences, with around 11% appearing a single time and more than 9.5% taken by the ten largest. The same sample was also studied in work on T cells expressing NK-cell markers.

The specimen comprised PBMCs from blood, sampled on the day of vaccination. Receptor source: a man aged 45-65 years who received an inactivated influenza vaccine. The CDR3 runs from the conserved cysteine through the conserved F or W. The D gene is left open where the match is weak. The listing skips clone size in some rows; elsewhere it reads once, few, many or a size class.

>TRBV12-3/TRBV12-4|TRBD2|17|TRBJ2-1|.
CASSRGLAGESYNEHFF
TGTGCCAGCAGCAGGGGACTAGCGGGAGAGTCCTACAATGAGCACTTCTTC
>TRBV7-2|.|15|TRBJ2-7|few
CASSLAGDLAYEQYF
TGTGCCAGCAGCTTAGCAGGGGACCTCGCCTACGAGCAGTACTTC
>TRBV20-1|TRBD1|15|TRBJ2-5|few
CSARRQGTAQETQYF
TGCAGTGCTAGAAGACAGGGGACCGCCCAAGAGACCCAGTACTTC
>TRBV21-1|.|17|TRBJ2-5|.
CASSKDLSGRAIETQYF
TGTGCCAGCAGCAAAGATCTCAGCGGGAGGGCTATAGAGACCCAGTACTTC
>TRBV4-1|TRBD2|15|TRBJ2-7|.
CASSQLLAGSYEQYF
TGCGCCAGCAGCCAGTTACTAGCGGGCTCGTACGAGCAGTACTTC
>TRBV20-1|.|16|TRBJ2-6|.
CSARDAQVSGANVLTF
TGCAGTGCCAGAGATGCTCAGGTTTCTGGGGCCAACGTCCTGACTTTC
>TRBV29-1|.|11|TRBJ2-1|few
CSGGGRASQFF
TGCAGCGGTGGGGGCCGGGCATCCCAGTTCTTC
>TRBV15|.|15|TRBJ2-1|.
CATSSRRPSYNEQFF
TGTGCCACCAGCAGCAGGCGGCCCTCCTACAATGAGCAGTTCTTC
>TRBV20-1|.|16|TRBJ2-7|.
CSARVPGQFGAYEQYF
TGCAGTGCTAGAGTCCCCGGACAGTTTGGAGCCTACGAGCAGTACTTC
>TRBV12-3/TRBV12-4|TRBD2|15|TRBJ2-1|many
CASSFSGGRYNEQFF
TGTGCCAGCAGTTTTTCCGGCGGGAGGTACAATGAGCAGTTCTTC
>TRBV28|.|14|TRBJ2-7|.
CASSRSRGPYEQYF
TGTGCCAGCAGCCGCTCGAGGGGACCCTACGAGCAGTACTTC
>TRBV5-1|.|16|TRBJ1-1|many
CASSAPWGGSGTEAFF
TGCGCCAGCAGCGCGCCCTGGGGGGGCTCGGGGACTGAAGCTTTCTTT
>TRBV5-1|TRBD2|17|TRBJ2-2|many
CASSSTSGRWNTGELFF
TGCGCCAGCAGCTCGACTAGCGGGAGATGGAACACCGGGGAGCTGTTTTTT
>TRBV12-3/TRBV12-4|.|15|TRBJ2-5|few
CASSFEGVWQETQYF
TGTGCCAGCAGTTTTGAGGGGGTTTGGCAAGAGACCCAGTACTTC
>TRBV5-1|TRBD1|15|TRBJ2-3|.
CASRPRQGGSDTQYF
TGCGCCAGCAGACCCCGACAGGGCGGTTCAGATACGCAGTATTTT
>TRBV5-1|.|14|TRBJ1-4|.
CASSFGTINEKLFF
TGCGCCAGCAGCTTCGGGACCATTAATGAAAAACTGTTTTTT
>TRBV27|.|15|TRBJ2-5|few
CASAPEGGLQETQYF
TGTGCCAGCGCCCCAGAGGGGGGCCTTCAAGAGACCCAGTACTTC
>TRBV11-2|.|20|TRBJ1-5|.
CASSLDFILAVGGRNQPQHF
TGTGCCAGCAGCTTAGATTTTATTTTAGCTGTGGGTGGTCGCAATCAGCCCCAGCATTTT
>TRBV4-1|TRBD2|14|TRBJ2-3|few
CASSLPASGPTQYF
TGCGCCAGCAGCCTGCCGGCTAGCGGGCCTACGCAGTATTTT
>TRBV15|.|13|TRBJ2-1|.
CATSRDSFGRQFF
TGTGCCACCAGCAGAGATTCTTTCGGGAGGCAGTTCTTC
>TRBV28|TRBD2|15|TRBJ2-3|few
CASSSLAAYGDTQYF
TGTGCCAGCAGTTCGCTAGCGGCATACGGAGATACGCAGTATTTT
>TRBV28|.|14|TRBJ2-7|.
CASSSGGRLNEQYF
TGTGCCAGCAGTTCCGGCGGGCGTCTCAACGAGCAGTACTTC
>TRBV28|TRBD2|15|TRBJ2-1|.
CASSLLLAGYNEQFF
TGTGCCAGCAGTTTATTGCTAGCGGGGTACAATGAGCAGTTCTTC
>TRBV7-2|.|12|TRBJ2-1|.
CASSLSASEQFF
TGTGCCAGCAGCCTTAGCGCGAGTGAGCAGTTCTTC
>TRBV12-3/TRBV12-4|TRBD1|17|TRBJ2-2|.
CASSHPRRTGNTGELFF
TGTGCCAGCAGCCACCCGCGACGGACAGGGAACACCGGGGAGCTGTTTTTT
>TRBV20-1|TRBD1|13|TRBJ2-5|few
CSARGQYKETQYF
TGCAGTGCTAGGGGACAGTATAAAGAGACCCAGTACTTC
>TRBV15|.|11|TRBJ2-2|many
CATSTTGELFF
TGTGCCACCAGCACAACCGGGGAGCTGTTTTTT
>TRBV12-3/TRBV12-4|TRBD2|14|TRBJ2-1|many
CASSLVSGRNEQFF
TGTGCCAGCAGTTTAGTTAGCGGGAGAAATGAGCAGTTCTTC
>TRBV7-2|.|14|TRBJ2-7|few
CASSLGHPTYEQYF
TGTGCCAGCAGCTTAGGACACCCGACCTACGAGCAGTACTTC
>TRBV3-1|.|15|TRBJ1-2|few
CASSQDTQGIYGYTF
TGTGCCAGCAGCCAAGATACCCAGGGAATTTATGGCTACACCTTC
>TRBV5-1|TRBD2|18|TRBJ2-3|few
CASSLDPGLAGSTDTQYF
TGCGCCAGCAGCTTGGACCCTGGACTAGCGGGTAGCACAGATACGCAGTATTTT
>TRBV7-9|.|13|TRBJ2-7|.
CASSLGNHYEQYF
TGTGCCAGCAGCTTAGGTAATCACTACGAGCAGTACTTC
>TRBV24-1|.|16|TRBJ2-2|many
CATSDARDRITGELFF
TGTGCCACCAGTGATGCCCGGGACCGCATAACCGGGGAGCTGTTTTTT
>TRBV20-1|.|15|TRBJ2-7|.
CSASVFRAPIREQYF
TGCAGTGCTAGTGTCTTCCGCGCTCCGATCCGGGAGCAGTACTTC
>TRBV5-6|TRBD2|16|TRBJ2-1|few
CASSLGRGGLSNEQFF
TGTGCCAGCAGCTTGGGACGGGGGGGCCTTAGTAATGAGCAGTTCTTC
>TRBV20-1|.|15|TRBJ1-4|.
CSARDFRSYNEKLFF
TGCAGTGCTAGAGATTTTAGGTCCTATAATGAAAAACTGTTTTTT
>TRBV20-1|TRBD2|13|TRBJ2-7|few
CSASGGFSYEQYF
TGCAGTGCCTCGGGGGGGTTCTCCTACGAGCAGTACTTC
>TRBV7-2|.|18|TRBJ1-2|few
CASSLGLIGRPPNYGYTF
TGTGCCAGCAGCTTAGGGTTAATTGGCCGACCACCCAACTATGGCTACACCTTC
>TRBV20-1|.|15|TRBJ2-7|many
CSARDAARGPYEQYF
TGCAGTGCTAGAGATGCGGCGCGGGGCCCCTACGAGCAGTACTTC
>TRBV5-1|TRBD1|15|TRBJ2-1|.
CASSLVGQGDNEQFF
TGCGCCAGCAGCTTGGTAGGACAGGGGGACAATGAGCAGTTCTTC
>TRBV20-1|.|13|TRBJ2-7|few
CSATGVGFREQYF
TGCAGTGCCACGGGGGTGGGTTTTAGGGAGCAGTACTTC
>TRBV4-2|TRBD1|16|TRBJ2-1|.
CASSQDWDRGQNEQFF
TGTGCCAGCAGCCAAGATTGGGACAGGGGGCAGAATGAGCAGTTCTTC
>TRBV30|TRBD2|15|TRBJ2-2|.
CAWSRGLAYTGELFF
TGTGCCTGGAGTAGGGGACTAGCTTACACCGGGGAGCTGTTTTTT
>TRBV12-3/TRBV12-4|.|13|TRBJ2-1|.
CASSGGPSSEQFF
TGTGCCAGCAGTGGCGGCCCGTCGTCTGAGCAGTTCTTC
>TRBV15|.|15|TRBJ2-1|.
CATSRVGGSYNEQFF
TGTGCCACCAGCAGAGTAGGGGGCTCCTACAATGAGCAGTTCTTC